Following are 13 T cell receptor beta chains from one sample sequenced in a study of blood T cell repertoires in COVID-19. The assay was immunoSEQ multiplex PCR, and TCRdb's table has in-frame clones only and misses some. The table has around 260,000 clones, approximately 85% seen once. The specimen was PBMCs or T cells enriched from blood (not recorded which). The receptors originated from a woman aged 25-40 years who had recovered from COVID-19.

V is TRBV28 and J is TRBJ2-1; 7 nucleotides match TRBD2. The length of the CDR3 is 18 residues. The germline V gene has CDR1 MDHEN and CDR2 SYDVKM. V trimming: 0 bases; J trimming: 2 bases; junction bases outside the gene matches: 10. Here the CDR3 DNA reads TGTGCCAGCAGTTTATGGGCCCTTATCGCGGGAGCCTACAATGAGCAGTTCTTC. It yields the protein CASSLWALIAGAYNEQFF.

This clone was picked up one time. V usage is TRBV6-5 and J usage is TRBJ1-2, with unresolved D. Germline V gene data show CDR1 as MNHEY and CDR2 as SVGAGI. The CDR3 loop spans 15 amino acids. Trimming shortened V by 2 bases and J by 0 bases, and 10 bases separated the two germline ends. The CDR3 DNA reads as TGTGCCAGCAGTTACATGGCAGGCTCTAACTATGGCTACACCTTC. Its protein is CASSYMAGSNYGYTF.

The chain carries TRBV27 and TRBJ1-5, with TRBD1 matching over 8 bases. The CDR3 extends over 14 amino acids. V gave up 5 bases and J gave up 4 bases; unmatched junction bases: 4. The germline CDR1 and CDR2 sequences are MNHEY and SMNVEV (reference sequence). The CDR3 loop is CASSTRTGNQPQHF. In nucleotides, the CDR3 is TGTGCCAGCAGTACACGGACAGGGAATCAGCCCCAGCATTTT.

V gene TRBV28 combines with J gene TRBJ2-2; TRBD1 is a possible D gene (5 bases). This CDR3 is 14 amino acids long. V lost 7 bases to trimming and J lost 3 bases, with 12 bases between them. Germline CDR1 MDHEN, CDR2 SYDVKM. In DNA, the CDR3 is TGTGCCAGCAATCAGGGCTTAGACACCGGGGAGCTGTTTTTT. Its translation is CASNQGLDTGELFF.

The rearrangement uses TRBV11-2 and TRBJ2-7, with D possibly matching TRBD1 (6 bases). The CDR3 length is 15 residues. CDR1 and CDR2 from the germline V gene are SGHAT and FQNNGV. The V end lost 5 bases, the J end lost 3 bases, and 17 bases lay between the germline ends. The CDR3 region is CASSQVSGAHYEQYF. For the CDR3, the DNA is TGTGCCAGCAGCCAGGTGTCAGGGGCCCACTACGAGCAGTACTTC.

The chain uses TRBV9 and TRBJ1-2, with D possibly being TRBD1 (6 bases). This CDR3 comprises 13 residues. CDR1 and CDR2 (germline): SGDLS, YYNGEE. Trimming pared 0 bases from V and 5 bases from J, leaving 8 bases between. The CDR3 reads CASSVEGGYGYTF. The CDR3, as DNA: TGTGCCAGCAGCGTAGAGGGGGGGTATGGCTACACCTTC.

This chain uses TRBV18 with TRBJ2-1, with 10 bases that match TRBD1. V gave up 5 bases and J gave up 1 base; unmatched junction bases: 5. Germline V gives CDR1 KGHSH, CDR2 LQKENI. The CDR3 totals 16 residues. The CDR3 DNA reads as TGTGCCAGCTCATCCCCGGGACAGGGGTCCTACAATGAGCAGTTCTTC. Amino acids: CASSSPGQGSYNEQFF.

The chain is built from TRBV27 and TRBJ2-7; D unclear. CDR1 is MNHEY, CDR2 SMNVEV, per germline (reference sequence). The V gene lost 5 bases and the J gene lost 2 bases, with 13 bases spanning the gap. The CDR3 sequence is 14 residues long. The CDR3 here is CASSPRSGAYEQYF. The CDR3 DNA follows: TGTGCCAGCAGTCCAAGATCGGGTGCCTACGAGCAGTACTTC.

The rearrangement joins TRBV4-2 to TRBJ2-1, with D tentatively TRBD1 (7 bases). The CDR3 length is 16 residues. Germline CDR1 reads LGHNA; CDR2 reads YNFKEQ. Trimming shortened V by 1 base and J by 6 bases, and 16 bases separated the two germline ends. CDR3 bases: TGTGCCAGCAGCCAAGCCCGACAGGGAGGTTCCAATGAGCAGTTCTTC. This codes for CASSQARQGGSNEQFF.

The chain recombines TRBV30 with TRBJ1-1, with 8 bases identical to TRBD1. The germline CDR1 and CDR2 sequences are GTSNPN and SVGIG (reference sequence). The CDR3 covers 13 residues. With 0 bases clipped from V and 5 bases from J, the junction kept 2 bases outside the gene matches. For the CDR3, the DNA is TGTGCCTGGAGTGTTAACAGGGGGACTGAAGCTTTCTTT. It is translated as CAWSVNRGTEAFF.

In this sample, this clone turned up once. This chain connects TRBV9 to TRBJ1-2; TRBD1 aligns across 7 bases. V was pared by 3 bases and J by 7 bases, with 6 bases of the junction left unmatched. The CDR3 spans 13 residues. The germline V gene encodes CDR1 SGDLS and CDR2 YYNGEE. The CDR3 nucleotides are TGTGCCAGCAGCGGAGACAGGGTCAGTGGCTACACCTTC. Translated: CASSGDRVSGYTF.

This chain connects TRBV4-2 to TRBJ1-6; a possible D gene is TRBD1 (6 bases). The CDR3 totals 17 residues. The V end was cut by 0 bases, the J end by 6 bases, with 15 bases between. From germline, CDR1 is LGHNA and CDR2 YNFKEQ. The CDR3 region is CASSQERGLRGNSPLHF. For the CDR3, the DNA is TGTGCCAGCAGCCAAGAAAGGGGGTTGAGAGGTAATTCACCCCTCCACTTT.

The V gene is TRBV11-2, the J gene TRBJ1-4, with D possibly TRBD1 on 6 matching bases. Germline-derived CDR1 and CDR2 are SGHAT and FQNNGV. This CDR3 region has 15 residues. Deletions cut 7 bases from V and 5 bases from J, with 17 bases between. The CDR3 sequence is CASTQQGRGNEKLFF. The DNA of the CDR3 is TGTGCCAGCACCCAACAGGGTAGGGGGAATGAAAAACTGTTTTTT.